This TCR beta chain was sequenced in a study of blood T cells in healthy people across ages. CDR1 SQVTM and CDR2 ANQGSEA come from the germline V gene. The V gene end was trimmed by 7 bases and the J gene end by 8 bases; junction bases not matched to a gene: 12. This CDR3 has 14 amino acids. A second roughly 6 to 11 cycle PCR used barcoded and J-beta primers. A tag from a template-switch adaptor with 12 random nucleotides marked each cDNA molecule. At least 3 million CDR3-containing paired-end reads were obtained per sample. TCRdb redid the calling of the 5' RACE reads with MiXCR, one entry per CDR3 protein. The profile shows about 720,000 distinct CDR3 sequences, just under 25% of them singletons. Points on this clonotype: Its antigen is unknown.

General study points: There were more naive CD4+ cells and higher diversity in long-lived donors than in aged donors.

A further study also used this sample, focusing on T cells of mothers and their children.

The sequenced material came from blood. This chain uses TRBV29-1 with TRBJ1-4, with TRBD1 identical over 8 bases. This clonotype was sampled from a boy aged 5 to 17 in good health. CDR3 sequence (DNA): TGCAGCGCTATGACAGGGGTGGTAGGAGAAAAACTGTTTTTT. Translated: CSAMTGVVGEKLFF.